This T cell receptor (beta chain) was sequenced during a study of blood T cell repertoires in COVID-19. Study-level background: Nucleic acid was either cDNA or gDNA, and it came from T cells, B-cell-depleted T cells, or PBMCs.

This clone was picked up a small number of times. Authors' processing steps: Reference gene primers were amplified, and this amplification served to estimate nucleated cell counts. Clones were sequenced by immunoSEQ multiplex PCR, and TCRdb holds only the in-frame ones, with some missing. V and J calls and clone size are copied from that table; D and trimming were computed from the DNA. This table has under 90,000 clones, over 70% appearing once. Germline CDR1 is KGHSH and CDR2 is LQKENI. The CDR3 has 13 amino acids. Trimming took off 5 bases at V and 1 base at J, with 8 bases between the two ends. The V and J genes are TRBV18 and TRBJ1-1; D not resolved. This receptor was identified in a human donor in a cohort sampled during active COVID-19. Sequencing was carried out using peripheral blood. CDR3 in amino acids: CASSSRGNTEAFF. As DNA, the CDR3 is TGTGCCAGCTCATCCAGAGGGAACACTGAAGCTTTCTTT.